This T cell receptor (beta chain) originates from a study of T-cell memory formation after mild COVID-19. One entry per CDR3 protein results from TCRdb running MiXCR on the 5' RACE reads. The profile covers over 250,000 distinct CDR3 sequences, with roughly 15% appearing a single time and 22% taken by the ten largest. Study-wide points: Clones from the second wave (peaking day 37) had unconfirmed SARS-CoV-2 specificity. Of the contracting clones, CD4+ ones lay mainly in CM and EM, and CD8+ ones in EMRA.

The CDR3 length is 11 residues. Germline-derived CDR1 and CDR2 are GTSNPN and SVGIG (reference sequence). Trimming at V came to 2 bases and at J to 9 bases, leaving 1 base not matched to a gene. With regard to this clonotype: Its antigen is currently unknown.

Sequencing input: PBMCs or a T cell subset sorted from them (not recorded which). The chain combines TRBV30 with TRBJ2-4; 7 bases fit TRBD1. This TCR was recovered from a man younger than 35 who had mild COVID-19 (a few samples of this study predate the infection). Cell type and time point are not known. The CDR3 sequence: CAWSNRGIQYF. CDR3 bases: TGTGCCTGGAGTAACAGGGGCATTCAGTACTTC.